These 27 T cell receptor beta chains were all obtained from the same sample, sequenced in a study of blood T cells in healthy people across ages. With a J-beta primer mix and a sample-barcoded 5' primer, a second PCR ran 7 to 11 cycles. Each CDR3 protein gets one entry after TCRdb re-called the 5' RACE reads with MiXCR. The table lists 700,000 or so distinct CDR3 sequences, approximately 40% of them singletons. Sequenced sample: blood. Source of these receptors: a man aged 80 or over in good health.

The chain couples TRBV7-9 to TRBJ2-5; D perhaps matches TRBD2 (7 bases). The V gene lost 4 bases and the J gene lost 9 bases, with 24 bases spanning the gap. CDR1 SEHNR and CDR2 FQNEAQ come from the germline V gene (reference sequence). The CDR3 loop spans 16 amino acids. The CDR3 DNA reads TGTGCCAGCAGCTCGACCCGGGGGGCCACCACTCCGGCCCAGTACTTC. It codes for CASSSTRGATTPAQYF.

J is TRBJ2-7 and V is TRBV7-2; 7 bases are shared with TRBD1. The ends lost 7 bases at V and 0 bases at J; junction bases unmatched: 6. The length of the CDR3 is 14 residues. The germline CDR1 and CDR2 sequences are SGHTA and FQGNSA. The CDR3 nucleotides are TGTGCCAGCAACAGGGACAGCAGCTCCTACGAGCAGTACTTC. Encoded protein: CASNRDSSSYEQYF.

This clonotype has a count of ten or more. This chain joins TRBV20-1 and TRBJ2-3, with D unresolved. Trimming removed 6 bases from V and 4 bases from J, with 8 bases in between. The CDR3 extends over 11 amino acids. Germline CDR1 DFQATT, CDR2 SNEGSKA (reference sequence). DNA of the CDR3: TGCAGTGCAACCAAGTCAGATACGCAGTATTTT. Amino acids: CSATKSDTQYF.

This clonotype has a handful of counts. The V and J genes are TRBV27 and TRBJ1-2; weak D call: TRBD1 (5 bases). This CDR3 is 13 amino acids long. Between the trimmed V and J ends, which lost 2 bases and 8 bases, there was a span of 12 bases. Germline values: CDR1 MNHEY, CDR2 SMNVEV (reference sequence). CDR3 region: CASSLAQGSGYTF. CDR3 bases: TGTGCCAGCAGTTTAGCGCAGGGCTCGGGCTACACCTTC.

V is TRBV5-6 and J is TRBJ2-3; weak D call: TRBD2 (5 bases). The CDR3 is 16 residues long. V lost 1 base and J 2 bases, leaving 14 bases between the germline ends. CDR1 is SGHDT and CDR2 is YYEEEE in the germline V gene. In nucleotides, the CDR3 is TGTGCCAGCAGCTTGACAGCGGAACGTAACACAGATACGCAGTATTTT. It yields the protein CASSLTAERNTDTQYF.

The chain recombines TRBV5-1 with TRBJ1-2, with unresolved D. This CDR3 has 16 residues. Germline values: CDR1 SGHRS, CDR2 YFSETQ. The V end lost 0 bases, the J end lost 3 bases, and 15 bases lay between the germline ends. The CDR3 sequence is CASSLGNQVNYYGYTF. The CDR3 coding sequence is TGCGCCAGCAGCTTGGGGAACCAAGTGAATTACTATGGCTACACCTTC.

This chain uses TRBV20-1 with TRBJ1-5, with D perhaps matching TRBD1 (5 bases). V was pared by 3 bases and J by 3 bases, with 15 bases between. Germline V gene lookup returns CDR1 DFQATT and CDR2 SNEGSKA (reference sequence). The CDR3 loop spans 15 amino acids. CDR3 coding DNA: TGCAGTGCTAGGAGGGCAGGGAATACCAATCAGCCCCAGCATTTT. This translates into CSARRAGNTNQPQHF.

This clonotype was recorded a few times. The chain is built from TRBV14 and TRBJ1-6; weak D call: TRBD1 (5 bases). The CDR3 length is 15 residues. The V gene lost 4 bases and the J gene lost 4 bases, with 11 bases spanning the gap. From germline, CDR1 is SGHDN and CDR2 FVKESK. For the CDR3, the DNA is TGTGCCAGCAGCCTAAGGGGCAGTTATAATTCACCCCTCCACTTT. Translation: CASSLRGSYNSPLHF.

The chain combines TRBV6-6 with TRBJ1-5; D gene ambiguous. The V and J ends lost 3 bases and 2 bases respectively, with 11 bases between them. The germline CDR1 and CDR2 sequences are MNHNY and SVGAGI (reference sequence). This CDR3 region has 15 residues. CDR3 loop: CASSYYHRGNQPQHF. The CDR3 DNA reads TGTGCCAGCAGTTATTACCATAGGGGCAATCAGCCCCAGCATTTT.

This clonotype was observed a handful of times. The chain has TRBV9 and TRBJ1-5, with D perhaps TRBD1 (5 bases). Trimming took 4 bases from V and 4 from J, leaving 15 bases between them. CDR1 is SGDLS and CDR2 is YYNGEE in the germline V gene. The CDR3 runs to 15 residues. This chain's CDR3 is CASSSGPGANQPQHF. CDR3 sequence (DNA): TGTGCCAGCAGCTCGGGACCGGGAGCTAATCAGCCCCAGCATTTT.

Only a few counts were recorded for this clonotype. The CDR3 reads CSARAPRDYTF. CDR3 coding DNA: TGCAGTGCTAGGGCCCCTCGCGACTACACCTTC. J is TRBJ1-2 and V is TRBV20-1, with no clear D. Deletions cut 3 bases from V and 10 bases from J, with 12 bases between. The CDR3 covers 11 residues. In germline, CDR1 is DFQATT, CDR2 SNEGSKA (reference sequence).

This clonotype was counted ten times or more. The chain uses TRBV6-6 and TRBJ1-5; 8 nucleotides match TRBD1. Losses at the gene ends were 2 bases for V and 2 bases for J; bases not matched to a gene: 5. The CDR3 is 16 residues long. The germline V gene has CDR1 MNHNY and CDR2 SVGAGI (reference sequence). CDR3 DNA: TGTGCCAGCAGTTACGTAACAGGGGGTGGCAATCAGCCCCAGCATTTT. It is translated as CASSYVTGGGNQPQHF.

This clonotype came up a few times. This chain connects TRBV29-1 to TRBJ1-1; D not resolved. In germline, CDR1 is SQVTM, CDR2 ANQGSEA. CDR3 length: 13 residues. V was trimmed by 4 bases and J by 1 base, leaving 10 bases between them. The CDR3 protein is CSVVILPNTEAFF. The CDR3 nucleotides read TGCAGCGTTGTTATTTTACCGAACACTGAAGCTTTCTTT.

The chain carries TRBV11-2 and TRBJ2-1; TRBD2 matches 9 bases. Per germline, CDR1 SGHAT and CDR2 FQNNGV. With V trimmed by 5 bases and J by 6 bases, 11 bases remained unmatched. The CDR3 covers 16 residues. CDR3 DNA: TGTGCCAGCAGCCCGACCTTAGCGGGGGCGGGCAATGAGCAGTTCTTC. Translated, it gives CASSPTLAGAGNEQFF.

This clonotype was detected ten times or more. V is TRBV6-4 and J is TRBJ2-1; D perhaps matches TRBD2 (6 bases). CDR3 length equals 13 residues. Per the germline V gene, CDR1 is MRHNA and CDR2 is SNTAGT. Between the trimmed V and J ends, which lost 3 bases and 6 bases, there was a span of 9 bases. The CDR3 is CASSEKLANEQFF. CDR3 DNA: TGTGCCAGCAGTGAAAAACTAGCCAATGAGCAGTTCTTC.

Only a few counts were recorded for this clonotype. The chain joins TRBV18 to TRBJ2-6; D gene uncertain. V lost 8 bases and J 4 bases, leaving 15 bases between the germline ends. The CDR3 is made up of 15 amino acids. In germline, CDR1 is KGHSH, CDR2 LQKENI. Written as DNA, the CDR3 is TGTGCCAGCAGCCCTCTTATCTCGGGGGCCAACGTCCTGACTTTC. This sequence encodes CASSPLISGANVLTF.

This clonotype was picked up a small number of times. The CDR3 region has the DNA TGTGCCAGCAGCTCCGGACAGATGGAGTTCTTC. Amino acid sequence: CASSSGQMEFF. The genes are TRBV11-2 and TRBJ2-1, with D maybe TRBD1 (6 bases). The CDR3 length is 11 residues. V was pared by 4 bases and J by 14 bases, with 12 bases between. Germline V gene lookup returns CDR1 SGHAT and CDR2 FQNNGV.

The chain is built from TRBV20-1 and TRBJ1-1; the D gene is possibly TRBD1 (5 bases). This CDR3 has 12 amino acids. Germline lookup yields CDR1 DFQATT and CDR2 SNEGSKA (reference sequence). V lost 3 bases to trimming and J lost 4 bases, with 9 bases between them. DNA of the CDR3: TGCAGTGCTAGCGGGGGTTTCACTGAAGCTTTCTTT. Its translation is CSASGGFTEAFF.

The V and J genes are TRBV12-3 or TRBV12-4 and TRBJ2-5; TRBD1 aligns across 8 bases. After removal of 6 bases from V and 3 bases from J, the junction contained 6 bases not matched to a gene. The CDR3 is 14 amino acids. CDR3 residues: CASSTSDREETQYF. In DNA, the CDR3 is TGTGCCAGCAGCACCTCGGACAGGGAAGAGACCCAGTACTTC.

For this clonotype: Mismatch with germline at one junction end may stem from a read error. The chain has TRBV5-1 and TRBJ2-7; D possibly corresponds to TRBD1 (5 bases). In germline, CDR1 is SGHRS, CDR2 YFSETQ. The CDR3 spans 14 residues. CDR3: CARSRETASYEQYF. The DNA of the CDR3 is TGCGCCCGCAGCAGAGAGACAGCCTCCTACGAGCAGTACTTC.

This clonotype occurred once. The chain combines TRBV20-1 with TRBJ2-3; 11 nucleotides line up with TRBD2. The junction had 5 bases not matched to a gene; V was cut back by 6 bases and J by 3 bases. The CDR3 runs to 14 residues. Germline V gives CDR1 DFQATT, CDR2 SNEGSKA (reference sequence). This CDR3 is CSAGGLAETDTQYF. In nucleotides, the CDR3 is TGCAGTGCCGGGGGACTAGCGGAAACAGATACGCAGTATTTT.

The chain carries TRBV6-2 or TRBV6-3 and TRBJ2-3; D gene uncertain. Germline V gene data show CDR1 as MNHEY and CDR2 as SVGEGT. Between the trimmed V and J ends, which lost 5 bases and 3 bases, there was a span of 15 bases. This CDR3 contains 15 residues. The chain's CDR3 is CASSKDSPTTDTQYF. CDR3 coding DNA: TGTGCCAGCAGTAAAGACTCCCCAACGACAGATACGCAGTATTTT.

In this sample, this clonotype turned up a few times. A much larger clone is a single base away; this may be a read error. The V call is TRBV29-1, the J call TRBJ2-3; TRBD2 might be the D (5 bases). CDR1 is SQVTM and CDR2 is ANQGSEA in the germline V gene. V lost 4 bases, J lost 8 bases, and 13 bases lay in between. The CDR3 spans 12 residues. CDR3: CSVVGVAGTQYF. The DNA for the CDR3 is TGCAGCGTTGTGGGAGTTGCAGGTACGCAGTATTTT.

This clonotype showed up just a few times. The chain combines TRBV20-1 with TRBJ2-1, with TRBD2 as a possible D gene (8 bases). The V gene lost 6 bases and the J gene lost 8 bases, with 26 bases spanning the gap. Germline lookup yields CDR1 DFQATT and CDR2 SNEGSKA (reference sequence). CDR3 size: 16 residues. CDR3 nucleotide sequence: TGCAGTGCCCCGCAGGGGGATAGCGGGATTTTGGATGAGCAGTTCTTC. This encodes CSAPQGDSGILDEQFF.

This chain links TRBV15 with TRBJ2-7, with a weak D call TRBD2 (6 bases). Looked up from germline, CDR1 is LNHNV and CDR2 is YYDKDF (reference sequence). The CDR3 contains 15 residues. The V and J ends lost 0 bases and 12 bases respectively, with 21 bases between them. The CDR3 sequence: CATSRDRGLSSGRYF. CDR3 in DNA: TGTGCCACCAGCAGAGATAGGGGACTCTCATCGGGGCGGTACTTC.

Notes on this clonotype: One end of the junction fails to match germline, which may point to a read error. This chain joins TRBV4-2 and TRBJ2-7; TRBD2 agrees at 8 bases. Germline V gene data show CDR1 as LGHNA and CDR2 as YNFKEQ. This CDR3 is built from 16 residues. CDR3 coding DNA: TGTGCCAGCAGTCAAGAGAGCGGGAGTGGGTTGTACGAGCAGTACTTC. It codes for CASSQESGSGLYEQYF.

The genes are TRBV9 and TRBJ2-7; 10 positions agree with TRBD1. The CDR3 length is 16 residues. CDR1 is SGDLS and CDR2 is YYNGEE in the germline V gene. V gave up 3 bases and J gave up 6 bases; unmatched junction bases: 12. DNA of the CDR3: TGTGCCAGCAGCGGCCCCGGGACAGGGGTTCTACGCGAGCAGTACTTC. It encodes CASSGPGTGVLREQYF. Based on the CDR3 plus reference TRBV9 and TRBJ2-7, the full variable domain is DSGVTQTPKHLITATGQRVTLRCSPRSGDLSVYWYQQSLDQGLQFLIQYYNGEERAKGNILERFSAQQFPDLHSELNLSSLELGDSALYFCASSGPGTGVLREQYFGPGTRLTVT.